This T cell receptor (beta chain) is from a study of T cells in Graves' hyperthyroidism and ophthalmopathy. Study at large: Peripheral blood samples were taken at initial diagnosis, prior to any treatment. Regarding the study as a whole: Stable hyperthyroidism was separated from ophthalmopathy by a model based on 13 V-J features.

V was cut by 5 bases and J by 3 bases, with 11 bases left in between. The CDR3 loop spans 13 amino acids. Germline V gene sequence: CDR1 SEHNR, CDR2 FQNEAQ (reference sequence). Exclusion followed for patients with uncontrolled infection, other autoimmune disease, pregnancy or lactation. This clonotype has at least ten counts. Its antigen remains unknown. RNA transcripts were the template for amplifying TCR beta CDR3 regions. HTBI primers were used for first-round RT-PCR of the TCR CDR3. In TCRdb, the multiplex PCR reads were re-called with MiXCR into one record per CDR3 protein. The table has around 370,000 distinct CDR3 sequences, around 18% seen once.

The specimen sequenced was blood. The sequence derives from a man between 18 and 29 years old with Graves' ophthalmopathy. This chain joins TRBV7-9 and TRBJ2-7; D is unclear. CDR3 residues: CASSTQRNYEQYF. The CDR3 coding sequence is TGTGCCAGCAGCACGCAGAGGAACTACGAGCAGTACTTC.